Shown below are 20 T cell receptor beta chains from a single sample sequenced in a study of blood T cell repertoires in COVID-19. Some clones are missing from TCRdb's copy, which holds only in-frame ones; the method was immunoSEQ multiplex PCR. This sample has 250,000 or so clones, with almost 85% found just once. Sequenced sample: peripheral blood. Source of these receptors: a woman at least 80 years old with acute or convalescent COVID-19.

The genes are TRBV29-1 and TRBJ2-4, with a tentative D call TRBD2 (5 bases). Per germline, CDR1 SQVTM and CDR2 ANQGSEA. V shed 0 bases and J shed 11 bases, with 8 bases lying between them. This CDR3 has 11 amino acids. The CDR3 reads CSVEDQAVQYF. CDR3 DNA: TGCAGCGTTGAAGATCAAGCGGTTCAGTACTTC.

This clone was seen once. The chain recombines TRBV4-3 with TRBJ1-1; D unresolved. The CDR3 spans 14 residues. V was trimmed by 0 bases and J by 2 bases, leaving 7 bases between them. Germline V gene lookup returns CDR1 LGHNA and CDR2 YSLEER. This chain's CDR3 is CASSQDFGNTEAFF. The CDR3 coding sequence is TGCGCCAGCAGCCAAGATTTCGGTAACACTGAAGCTTTCTTT.

The chain uses TRBV20-1 and TRBJ2-1; TRBD2 aligns across 8 bases. There are 15 residues in the CDR3. The J segment lost 6 bases and the V segment lost 3 bases, leaving 10 bases of the junction unmatched. Germline CDR1 reads DFQATT; CDR2 reads SNEGSKA (reference sequence). The CDR3 bases are TGCAGTGCTAGTTTTAGCGGGAAGAATTTCAATGAGCAGTTCTTC. Translated, it gives CSASFSGKNFNEQFF.

The chain uses TRBV7-8 and TRBJ2-3, with TRBD1 identical over 7 bases. The junction had 3 bases not matched to a gene; V was cut back by 0 bases and J by 3 bases. CDR3 length: 15 residues. Germline V gene lookup returns CDR1 SGHVS and CDR2 FQNEAQ. CDR3 amino acids: CASSLARTGTDTQYF. CDR3 DNA: TGTGCCAGCAGCTTAGCCAGGACAGGTACAGATACGCAGTATTTT. Combining the CDR3 with reference TRBV7-8 and TRBJ2-3 gives the whole variable domain GAGVSQSPRYKVAKRGQDVALRCDPISGHVSLFWYQQALGQGPEFLTYFQNEAQLDKSGLPSDRFFAERPEGSVSTLKIQRTQQEDSAVYLCASSLARTGTDTQYFGPGTRLTVL.

This clone was observed a handful of times. The V call is TRBV7-9, the J call TRBJ2-1; 11 bases are shared with TRBD1. CDR3 length equals 15 residues. The J segment lost 4 bases and the V segment lost 4 bases, leaving 3 bases of the junction unmatched. Germline V gene data show CDR1 as SEHNR and CDR2 as FQNEAQ (reference sequence). The CDR3 DNA reads TGTGCCAGCAGCTCGGGACAGGGGGTTTACAATGAGCAGTTCTTC. This sequence encodes CASSSGQGVYNEQFF.

To note about this clone: At one boundary the junction diverges from the germline segment, which might be a read error. The chain uses TRBV4-3 and TRBJ1-2, with TRBD1 matching 7 bases. The CDR3 runs to 17 residues. Looked up from germline, CDR1 is LGHNA and CDR2 is YSLEER. The CDR3 DNA follows: TGCGCCACCAGCCAACTCCGTAGCGCAGGGGGAAGCTATGGCTACACCTTC. This encodes CATSQLRSAGGSYGYTF.

The J gene is TRBJ2-2, the V gene TRBV10-3, with 8 bases identical to TRBD1. The length of the CDR3 is 14 residues. Germline CDR1 is ENHRY and CDR2 is SYGVKD. V shed 2 bases and J 4 bases; nucleotides not matched to a gene: 0. The CDR3 region is CAISETGGTGELFF. The CDR3 coding sequence is TGTGCCATCAGTGAGACAGGGGGCACCGGGGAGCTGTTTTTT.

The V gene is TRBV6-2 or TRBV6-3, the J gene TRBJ2-1, with D maybe TRBD2 (6 bases). Trimming removed 2 bases from V and 6 bases from J, with 14 bases in between. The CDR3 is 15 amino acids. The germline gives CDR1 MNHEY, CDR2 SVGEGT. CDR3 DNA sequence: TGTGCCAGCAGTTACCCCGGACTATCCGTCAATGAGCAGTTCTTC. This codes for CASSYPGLSVNEQFF.

This sequence joins TRBV5-8 and TRBJ2-5; D possibly corresponds to TRBD1 (5 bases). This CDR3 has 15 residues. The V gene's germline CDR1 is SGHTS and CDR2 YDEGEE. The V end was cut by 0 bases, the J end by 3 bases, with 12 bases between. The DNA of the CDR3 is TGTGCCAGCAGCTTGGACTCGTCGACAGAAGAGACCCAGTACTTC. It yields the protein CASSLDSSTEETQYF.

The chain links TRBV19 to TRBJ2-1, with a weak D call TRBD2 (7 bases). CDR1 and CDR2 from the germline V gene are LNHDA and SQIVND (reference sequence). Trimming cost V 7 bases and J 0 bases, with 19 bases left between them. The CDR3 contains 17 residues. The CDR3 protein is CASTLRGARSSYNEQFF. The CDR3 DNA reads as TGTGCCAGTACTCTACGGGGGGCTCGGAGCTCCTACAATGAGCAGTTCTTC.

J is TRBJ2-7 and V is TRBV19; the match to TRBD2 covers 8 bases. After removal of 7 bases from V and 3 bases from J, the junction contained 11 bases not matched to a gene. In germline, CDR1 is LNHDA, CDR2 SQIVND (reference sequence). The CDR3 totals 15 residues. CDR3 region: CASNTAGGAFYEQYF. The CDR3 nucleotides read TGTGCCAGTAACACCGCCGGGGGGGCCTTCTACGAGCAGTACTTC.

The rearrangement links TRBV27 to TRBJ1-1, with 8 positions matching TRBD1. V shed 5 bases, J shed 4 bases, and the junction held 12 bases outside the gene matches. The CDR3 is 16 amino acids. CDR1 is MNHEY and CDR2 is SMNVEV in the germline V gene (reference sequence). DNA of the CDR3: TGTGCCAGCAGTAGAGAGACAGGGGAATCGGGCACTGAAGCTTTCTTT. Its translation: CASSRETGESGTEAFF.

The table lists this clone with a few counts. The chain links TRBV2 to TRBJ1-4; D unresolved. Germline CDR1 reads SNHLY; CDR2 reads FYNNEI. V lost 5 bases and J 5 bases, leaving 12 bases between the germline ends. There are 14 residues in the CDR3. The CDR3 spells CASSSSGFNEKLFF. CDR3 DNA: TGTGCCAGCAGTTCGTCGGGGTTCAATGAAAAACTGTTTTTT.

The chain carries TRBV4-3 and TRBJ2-2, with a weak D call TRBD2 (6 bases). This CDR3 is 14 amino acids long. Trimming removed 4 bases at V and 4 bases at J, with 10 bases between. Germline V lookup: CDR1 LGHNA, CDR2 YSLEER. The CDR3 reads CASSRGVRTGELFF. The DNA for the CDR3 is TGCGCCAGCAGCCGCGGGGTCCGCACCGGGGAGCTGTTTTTT.

The V call is TRBV6-5, the J call TRBJ1-4, with D possibly being TRBD1 (6 bases). V was shortened by 5 bases and J by 10 bases, with 11 bases between the two germline ends. Germline V CDR1 and CDR2: MNHEY, SVGAGI. The CDR3 runs to 12 residues. Here the CDR3 DNA reads TGTGCCAGCAGTCGGACAGTGGGAAAACTGTTTTTT. Translation gives CASSRTVGKLFF.

In this sample, this clone turned up a few times. The genes are TRBV19 and TRBJ1-2; possible D gene TRBD1, 6 bases. The germline CDR1 and CDR2 sequences are LNHDA and SQIVND (reference sequence). CDR3 length equals 12 residues. Trimming removed 4 bases at V and 8 bases at J, with 11 bases between. CDR3 coding DNA: TGTGCCAGTAGTACGCAGGGGTTCGGCTACACCTTC. Amino acids: CASSTQGFGYTF.

V is TRBV9 and J is TRBJ2-7; 12 positions agree with TRBD2. With 3 bases clipped from V and 3 bases from J, the junction kept 4 bases outside the gene matches. This CDR3 comprises 15 residues. The germline V gene has CDR1 SGDLS and CDR2 YYNGEE. CDR3 sequence: CASSETSGSIYEQYF. The DNA for the CDR3 is TGTGCCAGCAGCGAGACTAGCGGGAGTATCTACGAGCAGTACTTC. Looking up the rest from reference TRBV9 and TRBJ2-7 gives the full variable domain: DSGVTQTPKHLITATGQRVTLRCSPRSGDLSVYWYQQSLDQGLQFLIQYYNGEERAKGNILERFSAQQFPDLHSELNLSSLELGDSALYFCASSETSGSIYEQYFGPGTRLTVT.

This chain connects TRBV4-1 to TRBJ1-4; D uncertain. The V gene lost 0 bases and the J gene lost 0 bases, with 8 bases spanning the gap. The CDR3 length is 16 residues. The V gene's germline CDR1 is MGHRA and CDR2 YSYEKL. The CDR3 here is CASSQDGSATNEKLFF. CDR3 nucleotide sequence: TGCGCCAGCAGCCAAGATGGCAGCGCAACTAATGAAAAACTGTTTTTT.

This chain joins TRBV5-1 and TRBJ1-6; D gene unclear. Germline CDR1 is SGHRS and CDR2 is YFSETQ. The CDR3 has 13 amino acids. The V end was cut by 4 bases, the J end by 8 bases, with 10 bases between. The DNA for the CDR3 is TGCGCCAGCAGCCTAGGAGGTTATTCACCCCTCCACTTT. Amino acid sequence: CASSLGGYSPLHF.

The chain combines TRBV6-2 or TRBV6-3 with TRBJ1-1; D ambiguous. The CDR3 consists of 14 residues. V gave up 6 bases and J gave up 2 bases, with 13 bases separating them. Germline-derived CDR1 and CDR2 are MNHEY and SVGEGT. The CDR3 protein is CASSIQWANTEAFF. DNA for the CDR3: TGTGCCAGCAGCATACAGTGGGCTAACACTGAAGCTTTCTTT.